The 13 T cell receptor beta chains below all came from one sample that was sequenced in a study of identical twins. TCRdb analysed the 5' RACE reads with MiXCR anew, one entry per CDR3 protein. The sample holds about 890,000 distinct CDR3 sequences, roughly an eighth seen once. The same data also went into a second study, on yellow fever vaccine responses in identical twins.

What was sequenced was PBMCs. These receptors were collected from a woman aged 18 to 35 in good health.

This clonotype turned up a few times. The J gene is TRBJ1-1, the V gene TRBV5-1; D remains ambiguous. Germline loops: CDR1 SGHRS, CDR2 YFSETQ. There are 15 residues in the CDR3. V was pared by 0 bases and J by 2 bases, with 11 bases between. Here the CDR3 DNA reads TGCGCCAGCAGCTTGGAAGCACTATCTAACACTGAAGCTTTCTTT. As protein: CASSLEALSNTEAFF.

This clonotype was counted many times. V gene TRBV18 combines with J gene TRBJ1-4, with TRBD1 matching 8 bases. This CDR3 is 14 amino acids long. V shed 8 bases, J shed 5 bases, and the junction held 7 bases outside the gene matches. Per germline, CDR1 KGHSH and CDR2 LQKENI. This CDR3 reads CASSPRDRNEKLFF. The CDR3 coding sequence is TGTGCCAGCAGCCCCCGGGACAGGAATGAAAAACTGTTTTTT.

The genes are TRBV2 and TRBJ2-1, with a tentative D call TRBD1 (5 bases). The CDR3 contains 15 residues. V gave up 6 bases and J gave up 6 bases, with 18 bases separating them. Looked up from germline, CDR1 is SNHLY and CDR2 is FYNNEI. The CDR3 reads CASSRMAGLGNEQFF. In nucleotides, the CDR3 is TGTGCCAGCAGCCGGATGGCAGGGCTGGGCAATGAGCAGTTCTTC.

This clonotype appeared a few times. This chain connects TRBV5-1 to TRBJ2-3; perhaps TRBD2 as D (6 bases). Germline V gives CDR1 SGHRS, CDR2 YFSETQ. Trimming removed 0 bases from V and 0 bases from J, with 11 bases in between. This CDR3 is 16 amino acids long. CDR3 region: CASSLARTISTDTQYF. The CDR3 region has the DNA TGCGCCAGCAGCTTGGCAAGGACTATAAGCACAGATACGCAGTATTTT. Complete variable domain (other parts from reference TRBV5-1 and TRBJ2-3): KAGVTQTPRYLIKTRGQQVTLSCSPISGHRSVSWYQQTPGQGLQFLFEYFSETQRNKGNFPGRFSGRQFSNSRSEMNVSTLELGDSALYLCASSLARTISTDTQYFGPGTRLTVL.

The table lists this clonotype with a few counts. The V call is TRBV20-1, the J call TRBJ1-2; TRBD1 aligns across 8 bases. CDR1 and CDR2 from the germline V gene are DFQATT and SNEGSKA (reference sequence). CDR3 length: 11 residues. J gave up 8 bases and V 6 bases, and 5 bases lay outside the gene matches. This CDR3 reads CSAPGQGGYTF. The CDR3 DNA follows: TGCAGTGCCCCCGGACAGGGAGGCTACACCTTC.

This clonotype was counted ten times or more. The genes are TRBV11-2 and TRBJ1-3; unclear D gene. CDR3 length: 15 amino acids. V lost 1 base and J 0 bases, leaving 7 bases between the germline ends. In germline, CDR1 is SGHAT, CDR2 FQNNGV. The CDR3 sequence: CASSLVGLSGNTIYF. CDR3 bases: TGTGCCAGCAGCTTAGTCGGACTCTCTGGAAACACCATATATTTT.

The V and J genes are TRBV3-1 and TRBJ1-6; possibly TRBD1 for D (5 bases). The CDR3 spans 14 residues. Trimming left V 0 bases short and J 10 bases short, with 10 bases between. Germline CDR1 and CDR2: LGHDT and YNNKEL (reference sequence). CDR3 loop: CASSQDSGLSPLHF. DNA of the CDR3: TGTGCCAGCAGCCAAGATTCAGGGTTGTCACCCCTCCACTTT.

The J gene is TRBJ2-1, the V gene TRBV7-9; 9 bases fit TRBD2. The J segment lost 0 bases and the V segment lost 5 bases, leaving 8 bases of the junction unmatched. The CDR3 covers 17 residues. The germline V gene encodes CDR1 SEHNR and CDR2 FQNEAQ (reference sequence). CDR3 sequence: CASSPRIAGDSYNEQFF. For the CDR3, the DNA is TGTGCCAGCAGCCCCCGAATAGCGGGGGACTCCTACAATGAGCAGTTCTTC.

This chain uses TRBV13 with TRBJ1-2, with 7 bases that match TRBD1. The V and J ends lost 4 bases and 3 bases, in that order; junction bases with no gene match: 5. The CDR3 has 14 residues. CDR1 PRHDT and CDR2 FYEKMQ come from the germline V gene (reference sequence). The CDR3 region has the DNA TGTGCCAGCAGCTCCATAACAGGGGACTATGGCTACACCTTC. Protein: CASSSITGDYGYTF. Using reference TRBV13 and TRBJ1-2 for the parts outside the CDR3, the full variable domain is AAGVIQSPRHLIKEKRETATLKCYPIPRHDTVYWYQQGPGQDPQFLISFYEKMQSDKGSIPDRFSAQQFSDYHSELNMSSLELGDSALYFCASSSITGDYGYTFGSGTRLTVV.

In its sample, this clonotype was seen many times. The DNA of the CDR3 is TGCGCCAGCAGACCTAACCGGGACAATGAGCAGTTCTTC. Amino acid sequence: CASRPNRDNEQFF. The gene calls are TRBV5-1 and TRBJ2-1; D is undetermined. The CDR3 spans 13 residues. The germline CDR1 and CDR2 sequences are SGHRS and YFSETQ. Trimming left V 5 bases short and J 5 bases short, with 11 bases between.

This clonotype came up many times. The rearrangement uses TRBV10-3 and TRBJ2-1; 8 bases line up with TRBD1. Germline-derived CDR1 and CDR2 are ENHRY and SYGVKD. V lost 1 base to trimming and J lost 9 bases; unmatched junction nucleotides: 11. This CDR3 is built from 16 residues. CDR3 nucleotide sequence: TGTGCCATCAGTGAGTTGTCGGACAGGGTGGAAGGTGAGCAGTTCTTC. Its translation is CAISELSDRVEGEQFF.

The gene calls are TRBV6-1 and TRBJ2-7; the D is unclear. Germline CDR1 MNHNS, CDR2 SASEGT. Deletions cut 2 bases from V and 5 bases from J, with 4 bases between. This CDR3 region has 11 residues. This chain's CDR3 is CASSELHEQYF. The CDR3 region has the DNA TGTGCCAGCAGTGAATTGCACGAGCAGTACTTC.

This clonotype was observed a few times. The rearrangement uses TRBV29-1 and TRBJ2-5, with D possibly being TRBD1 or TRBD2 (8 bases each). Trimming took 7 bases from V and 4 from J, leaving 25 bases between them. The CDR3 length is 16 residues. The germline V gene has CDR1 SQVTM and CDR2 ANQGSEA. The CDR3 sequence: CSGRQGYREGRETQYF. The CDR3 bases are TGCAGCGGTAGACAGGGGTACCGGGAGGGCAGAGAGACCCAGTACTTC.